Reported below is one T cell receptor (beta chain). This record belongs to a study of blood T cell repertoires in COVID-19. At the level of the study: PBMCs, B-cell-depleted T cells, or T cells provided the cDNA or gDNA that made up the material.

The CDR3 has 13 residues. CDR1 is MDHEN, CDR2 SYDVKM, per germline. Trimming removed 2 bases from V and 8 bases from J, with 12 bases in between. The data were produced by immunoSEQ multiplex PCR, yet TCRdb's version contains in-frame clones alone and is incomplete. Among about 140,000 clones listed, roughly four fifths were seen once. The clonotype originates from a man at least 80 years old with acute or convalescent COVID-19. V is TRBV28 and J is TRBJ1-1; tentatively, D is TRBD1 (6 bases). The sequenced sample consisted of peripheral blood. The CDR3: CASSLTGFPEAFF. Here the CDR3 DNA reads TGTGCCAGCAGTTTAACAGGGTTCCCCGAAGCTTTCTTT.